This TCR beta chain was sequenced in a study of T-cell memory formation after mild COVID-19. Study overall: Among the donors, TCR clusters were largely specific to each donor.

Via MiXCR, TCRdb re-called the 5' RACE reads, giving one row per CDR3 protein. The sample shows about 360,000 distinct CDR3 sequences, approximately 15% of them seen only once. Germline V gives CDR1 SGHRS, CDR2 YFSETQ. The CDR3 is 18 amino acids. V trimming: 4 bases; J trimming: 4 bases; junction bases outside the gene matches: 10. The gene calls are TRBV5-1 and TRBJ2-2; TRBD2 aligns across 13 bases. This TCR was recovered from a man younger than 35 who had mild COVID-19 (a few samples of this study predate the infection). Cell type and time point are not known. The material sequenced was PBMCs or a T cell subset sorted from them (not recorded which). CDR3 coding DNA: TGCGCCAGCAGCGCCCCCGGGACTAGCGGGGTGTTCACCGGGGAGCTGTTTTTT. Residues: CASSAPGTSGVFTGELFF. Variable domain in full (rest from reference TRBV5-1 and TRBJ2-2): KAGVTQTPRYLIKTRGQQVTLSCSPISGHRSVSWYQQTPGQGLQFLFEYFSETQRNKGNFPGRFSGRQFSNSRSEMNVSTLELGDSALYLCASSAPGTSGVFTGELFFGEGSRLTVL.